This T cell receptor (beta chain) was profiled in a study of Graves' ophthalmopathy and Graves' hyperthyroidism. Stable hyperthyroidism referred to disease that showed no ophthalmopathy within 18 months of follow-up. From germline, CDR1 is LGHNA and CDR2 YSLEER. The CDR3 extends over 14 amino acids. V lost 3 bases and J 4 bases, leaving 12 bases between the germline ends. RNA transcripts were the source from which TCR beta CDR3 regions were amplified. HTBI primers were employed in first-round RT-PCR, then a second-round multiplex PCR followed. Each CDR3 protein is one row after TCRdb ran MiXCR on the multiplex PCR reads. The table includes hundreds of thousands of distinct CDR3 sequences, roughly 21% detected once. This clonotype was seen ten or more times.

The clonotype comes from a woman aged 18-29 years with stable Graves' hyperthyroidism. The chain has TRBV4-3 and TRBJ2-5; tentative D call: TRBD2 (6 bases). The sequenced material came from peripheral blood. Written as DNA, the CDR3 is TGCGCCAGCAGCCACGGGGGACCCCCAGAGACCCAGTACTTC. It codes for CASSHGGPPETQYF.